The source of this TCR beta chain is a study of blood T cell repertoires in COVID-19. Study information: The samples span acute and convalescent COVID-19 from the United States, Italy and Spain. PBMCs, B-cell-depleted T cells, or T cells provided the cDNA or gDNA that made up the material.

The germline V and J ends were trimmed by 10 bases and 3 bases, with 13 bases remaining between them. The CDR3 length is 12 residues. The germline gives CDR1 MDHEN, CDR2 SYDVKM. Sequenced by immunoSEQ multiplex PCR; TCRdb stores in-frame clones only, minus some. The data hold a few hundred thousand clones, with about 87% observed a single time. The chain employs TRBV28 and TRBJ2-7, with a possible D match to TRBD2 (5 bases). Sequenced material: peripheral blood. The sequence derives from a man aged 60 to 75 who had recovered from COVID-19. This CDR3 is CATLASYYEQYF. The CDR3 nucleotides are TGTGCCACCCTAGCCTCTTACTACGAGCAGTACTTC.